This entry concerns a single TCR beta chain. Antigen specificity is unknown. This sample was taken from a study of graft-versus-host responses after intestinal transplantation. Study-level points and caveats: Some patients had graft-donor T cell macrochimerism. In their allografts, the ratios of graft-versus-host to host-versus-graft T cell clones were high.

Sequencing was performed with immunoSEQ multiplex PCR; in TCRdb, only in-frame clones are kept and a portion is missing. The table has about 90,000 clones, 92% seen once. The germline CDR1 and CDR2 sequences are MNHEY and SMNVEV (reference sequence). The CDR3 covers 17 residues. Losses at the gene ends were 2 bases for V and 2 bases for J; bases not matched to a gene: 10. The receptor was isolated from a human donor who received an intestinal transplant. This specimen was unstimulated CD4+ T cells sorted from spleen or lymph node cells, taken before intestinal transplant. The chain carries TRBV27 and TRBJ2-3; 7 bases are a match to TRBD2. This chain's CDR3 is CASSLREGTTNTDTQYF. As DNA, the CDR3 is TGTGCCAGCAGTTTAAGGGAGGGGACTACCAACACAGATACGCAGTATTTT.